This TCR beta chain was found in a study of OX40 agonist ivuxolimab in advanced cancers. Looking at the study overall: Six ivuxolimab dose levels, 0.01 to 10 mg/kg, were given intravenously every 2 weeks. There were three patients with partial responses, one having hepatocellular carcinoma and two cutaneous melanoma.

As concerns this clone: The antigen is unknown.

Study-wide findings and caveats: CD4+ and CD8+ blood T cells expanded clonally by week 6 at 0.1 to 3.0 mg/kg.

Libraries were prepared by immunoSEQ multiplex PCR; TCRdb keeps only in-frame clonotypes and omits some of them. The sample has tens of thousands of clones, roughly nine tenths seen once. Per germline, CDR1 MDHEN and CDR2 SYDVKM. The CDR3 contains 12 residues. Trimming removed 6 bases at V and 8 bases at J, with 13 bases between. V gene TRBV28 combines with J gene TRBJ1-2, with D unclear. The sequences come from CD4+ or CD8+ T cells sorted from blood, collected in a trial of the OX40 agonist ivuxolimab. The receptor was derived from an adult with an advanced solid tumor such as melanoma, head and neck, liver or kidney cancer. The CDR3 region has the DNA TGTGCCAGCAGCAGAACGGGGTACGGCTACACCTTC. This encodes CASSRTGYGYTF.